Each of the 26 T cell receptor beta chains below was sequenced from the same sample in a study of blood T cell repertoires in COVID-19. Sequencing was performed with immunoSEQ multiplex PCR; in TCRdb, only in-frame clones are kept and a portion is missing. The sample consists of about 90,000 clones, 85% of them appearing once. Material for sequencing was peripheral blood. These receptors originate from a woman aged 70-85 years with active or convalescent COVID-19.

This clone was seen just once. The same CDR3 arises from other DNA sequences in this sample as well. V is TRBV19 and J is TRBJ1-2; D perhaps matches TRBD1 (5 bases). The CDR3 extends over 13 amino acids. Germline CDR1 is LNHDA and CDR2 is SQIVND (reference sequence). V lost 1 base, J lost 8 bases, and 11 bases lay in between. CDR3 DNA sequence: TGTGCCAGTAGTATAGGCCAGGGAGGCGGCTACACCTTC. This gives the protein CASSIGQGGGYTF.

The CDR3 nucleotides are TGTGCCAGCAGCCACAATACGGGTTACGAGCAGTACTTC. This gives the protein CASSHNTGYEQYF. This sequence joins TRBV5-5 and TRBJ2-7; D is unresolved. Trimming cost V 4 bases and J 4 bases, with 12 bases left between them. Germline V CDR1 and CDR2: SGHKS, YYEKEE (reference sequence). The CDR3 is 13 amino acids.

The chain uses TRBV7-2 and TRBJ1-1; 8 nucleotides align to TRBD1. The V gene's germline CDR1 is SGHTA and CDR2 FQGNSA. The J segment lost 11 bases and the V segment lost 3 bases, leaving 11 bases of the junction unmatched. This CDR3 is built from 14 residues. In DNA form, the CDR3 reads TGTGCCAGCAGCTTGGGACAGGTGGCGATAGAGGCTTTCTTT. It codes for CASSLGQVAIEAFF.

This chain links TRBV15 with TRBJ1-5, with a tentative D call TRBD1 (5 bases). The CDR3 runs to 16 residues. In germline, CDR1 is LNHNV, CDR2 YYDKDF (reference sequence). Trimming took 1 base from V and 2 from J, leaving 12 bases between them. CDR3 sequence (DNA): TGTGCCACCAGCAGAGCCGGGCGGGGGGGCAATCAGCCCCAGCATTTT. It is translated as CATSRAGRGGNQPQHF.

This clone has a single count. The rearrangement joins TRBV18 to TRBJ1-1, with 10 bases that match TRBD1. Trimming at V came to 0 bases and at J to 5 bases, leaving 0 bases not matched to a gene. The CDR3 consists of 14 residues. Germline CDR1 is KGHSH and CDR2 is LQKENI. This chain's CDR3 is CASSPPGQGTEAFF. CDR3 nucleotide sequence: TGTGCCAGCTCACCACCGGGACAGGGGACTGAAGCTTTCTTT.

The chain employs TRBV29-1 and TRBJ1-1; D gene ambiguous. CDR1 and CDR2 from the germline V gene are SQVTM and ANQGSEA. The CDR3 contains 12 residues. V lost 2 bases and J lost 11, with 15 bases in between. The CDR3 region has the DNA TGCAGCGTTGAACGTTCAGGTGTAGAGGCTTTCTTT. Translation: CSVERSGVEAFF.

The genes are TRBV10-2 and TRBJ1-1, with D possibly matching TRBD1 (5 bases). The CDR3 length is 12 residues. With 1 base removed from V and 11 bases from J, the gap between germline ends came to 11 bases. CDR1 is WSHSY, CDR2 SAAADI, per germline. The CDR3, as DNA: TGCGCCAGCAGTGAGTGGGGGGACGCGGCTTTCTTT. Residues: CASSEWGDAAFF.

The chain combines TRBV18 with TRBJ1-1; no clear D gene. Germline CDR1 KGHSH, CDR2 LQKENI. Trimming pared 3 bases from V and 5 bases from J, leaving 10 bases between. The length of the CDR3 is 13 residues. CDR3 in amino acids: CASSPAGRTEAFF. CDR3 DNA sequence: TGTGCCAGCTCACCGGCTGGGAGGACTGAAGCTTTCTTT.

The chain couples TRBV6-5 to TRBJ2-2; no clear D gene. CDR3 length equals 13 residues. V gave up 6 bases and J gave up 1 base, with 6 bases separating them. The germline V gene has CDR1 MNHEY and CDR2 SVGAGI. CDR3 sequence (DNA): TGTGCCAGCAGATCGGGGAACACCGGGGAGCTGTTTTTT. Translated: CASRSGNTGELFF.

The chain recombines TRBV9 with TRBJ1-3, with D perhaps TRBD1 (6 bases). Germline values: CDR1 SGDLS, CDR2 YYNGEE. This CDR3 has 15 amino acids. V lost 4 bases and J 0 bases, leaving 11 bases between the germline ends. The CDR3 reads CASSPRQASGNTIYF. The CDR3 coding sequence is TGTGCCAGCAGCCCCAGACAGGCCTCTGGAAACACCATATATTTT.

The gene calls are TRBV5-4 and TRBJ2-6; D uncertain. The CDR3 has 16 amino acids. The V gene lost 4 bases and the J gene lost 2 bases, with 13 bases spanning the gap. Per germline, CDR1 SGHNT and CDR2 YYREEE (reference sequence). CDR3 DNA: TGTGCCAGCAGCCATGAGGCGAAAACTGGGGCCAACGTCCTGACTTTC. It encodes CASSHEAKTGANVLTF.

The CDR3 here is CASSYVPGGTEAFF. Written as DNA, the CDR3 is TGTGCCAGCAGTTACGTACCGGGGGGCACTGAAGCTTTCTTT. The chain is built from TRBV6-5 and TRBJ1-1; maybe TRBD1 (5 bases). CDR1 MNHEY and CDR2 SVGAGI come from the germline V gene. The CDR3 runs 14 residues. Trimming shortened V by 2 bases and J by 4 bases, and 11 bases separated the two germline ends.

The J gene is TRBJ2-5, the V gene TRBV7-2; TRBD2 matches 10 bases. CDR1 SGHTA and CDR2 FQGNSA come from the germline V gene. V was clipped by 5 bases and J by 5 bases; unmatched bases: 8. This CDR3 region has 15 residues. CDR3: CASSQRAGGQETQYF. As DNA, the CDR3 is TGTGCCAGCAGCCAGCGAGCGGGGGGGCAGGAGACCCAGTACTTC.

The chain combines TRBV28 with TRBJ1-5; D is possibly TRBD1 (5 bases). This CDR3 contains 15 residues. V was clipped by 6 bases and J by 6 bases, with 18 bases between them. CDR1 is MDHEN and CDR2 is SYDVKM in the germline V gene. Here the CDR3 reads CASSRQGMGGQPQHF. The CDR3 DNA follows: TGTGCCAGCAGCCGTCAGGGAATGGGGGGTCAGCCCCAGCATTTT.

The chain couples TRBV5-1 to TRBJ2-5, with 9 bases matching TRBD2. CDR3 size: 15 residues. In germline, CDR1 is SGHRS, CDR2 YFSETQ. After removal of 3 bases from V and 5 bases from J, the junction contained 8 bases not matched to a gene. The CDR3 is CASSSAGGREETQYF. The CDR3 bases are TGCGCCAGCAGCTCAGCGGGGGGTAGAGAGGAGACCCAGTACTTC.

This chain links TRBV27 with TRBJ2-2; D not certain. Germline loops: CDR1 MNHEY, CDR2 SMNVEV (reference sequence). The CDR3 has 12 amino acids. V lost 5 bases, J lost 4 bases, and 5 bases lay in between. The CDR3 bases are TGTGCCAGCAGTACTACCACCGGGGAGCTGTTTTTT. Translation gives CASSTTTGELFF.

The rearrangement links TRBV19 to TRBJ2-7; TRBD1 matches at 9 bases. Germline V CDR1 and CDR2: LNHDA, SQIVND (reference sequence). Unmatched junction bases numbered 16, after V lost 2 bases and J lost 2 bases. The CDR3 loop spans 19 amino acids. In DNA form, the CDR3 reads TGTGCCAGTAGTATACGGATCCACCGTGGGGACAGGGTACCCTACGAGCAGTACTTC. Translating it yields CASSIRIHRGDRVPYEQYF.

The rearrangement links TRBV2 to TRBJ1-5, with D hard to call. The germline V gene encodes CDR1 SNHLY and CDR2 FYNNEI. The ends were cut back, 4 bases at V and 1 base at J, with 5 bases in the middle. The CDR3 loop spans 13 amino acids. The chain's CDR3 is CASSVTSNQPQHF. The CDR3, as DNA: TGTGCCAGCAGTGTGACAAGCAATCAGCCCCAGCATTTT.

The chain is built from TRBV2 and TRBJ2-3, with 7 bases lining up with TRBD1. J lost 4 bases, V lost 4 bases, and 5 bases had no gene match. Germline values: CDR1 SNHLY, CDR2 FYNNEI. This CDR3 contains 14 residues. The CDR3 region is CASSAVQGSDTQYF. The CDR3, as DNA: TGTGCCAGCAGTGCTGTACAGGGGTCAGATACGCAGTATTTT.

The chain has TRBV6-5 and TRBJ2-7; 7 nucleotides agree with TRBD2. CDR3 length: 12 residues. Germline V gene lookup returns CDR1 MNHEY and CDR2 SVGAGI. Trimming took 6 bases from V and 5 from J; bases not matched to a gene: 4. Here the CDR3 reads CASSPLADEQYF. DNA of the CDR3: TGTGCCAGCAGCCCCCTAGCGGACGAGCAGTACTTC.

The V call is TRBV9, the J call TRBJ2-1, with 14 bases aligning to TRBD2. Germline-derived CDR1 and CDR2 are SGDLS and YYNGEE. The CDR3 sequence is 19 residues long. The trim removed 2 bases at V and 7 bases at J, leaving 14 bases unmatched. CDR3 DNA sequence: TGTGCCAGCAGCGTCGATCCGGGACTAGCGGGGGTGATAGAGAATGAGCAGTTCTTC. It encodes CASSVDPGLAGVIENEQFF.

V usage is TRBV11-2 and J usage is TRBJ2-3, with D possibly matching TRBD1 (6 bases). Germline V gene data show CDR1 as SGHAT and CDR2 as FQNNGV. With 3 bases removed from V and 7 bases from J, the gap between germline ends came to 14 bases. The CDR3 runs 14 residues. The CDR3 DNA sequence: TGTGCCAGCAGCTTCTATAGACAGGCCAATACGCAGTATTTT. As protein: CASSFYRQANTQYF.

V usage is TRBV19 and J usage is TRBJ2-2, with a weak D call TRBD1 (6 bases). Trimming removed 7 bases from V and 7 bases from J, with 10 bases in between. The CDR3 covers 12 residues. CDR1 is LNHDA and CDR2 is SQIVND in the germline V gene (reference sequence). The CDR3 loop reads CASTQGFGELFF. The CDR3 coding sequence is TGTGCCAGTACCCAGGGGTTCGGGGAGCTGTTTTTT. The whole variable domain, filled in from reference TRBV19 and TRBJ2-2, reads DGGITQSPKYLFRKEGQNVTLSCEQNLNHDAMYWYRQDPGQGLRLIYYSQIVNDFQKGDIAEGYSVSREKKESFPLTVTSAQKNPTAFYLCASTQGFGELFFGEGSRLTVL.

This rearrangement joins TRBV5-3 to TRBJ1-2; 9 nucleotides match TRBD1. Being an ORF, TRBV5-3 has a function that is uncertain. The CDR3 has 17 residues. The ends lost 7 bases at V and 2 bases at J; junction bases unmatched: 15. The CDR3 reads CARPIRQGELWNYGYTF. CDR3 bases: TGTGCCAGACCCATTCGACAGGGGGAGTTGTGGAACTATGGCTACACCTTC.

The chain employs TRBV11-2 and TRBJ2-1; 13 bases map to TRBD2. Germline lookup yields CDR1 SGHAT and CDR2 FQNNGV. J lost 10 bases, V lost 4 bases, and 7 bases had no gene match. This CDR3 comprises 15 residues. CDR3 sequence (DNA): TGTGCCAGCAGCTGGACTAGCGGGGGAGTAAAGGAGCAGTTCTTC. The encoded protein is CASSWTSGGVKEQFF.

This clone was recorded a few times. The chain is built from TRBV9 and TRBJ2-3; 7 positions match TRBD2. CDR3 size: 17 residues. From germline, CDR1 is SGDLS and CDR2 YYNGEE. V was pared by 4 bases and J by 7 bases, with 18 bases of the junction left unmatched. The CDR3 sequence: CASSSSRGDSLPYTQYF. The CDR3 DNA reads TGTGCCAGCAGCTCTTCACGGGGGGACTCTCTTCCTTATACGCAGTATTTT.